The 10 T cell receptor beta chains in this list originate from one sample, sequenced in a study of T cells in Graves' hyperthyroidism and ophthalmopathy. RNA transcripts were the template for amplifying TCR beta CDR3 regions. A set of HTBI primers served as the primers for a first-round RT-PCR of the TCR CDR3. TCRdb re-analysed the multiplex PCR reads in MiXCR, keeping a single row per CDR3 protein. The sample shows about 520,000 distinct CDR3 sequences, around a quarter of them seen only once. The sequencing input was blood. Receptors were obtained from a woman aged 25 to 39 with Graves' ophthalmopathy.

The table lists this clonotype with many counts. CDR3 DNA: TGTGCCAGCAGTTTTGCCGGGACTAACTATGGCTACACCTTC. Residues: CASSFAGTNYGYTF. V is TRBV27 and J is TRBJ1-2, with no clear D. V was pared by 3 bases and J by 0 bases, with 8 bases between. Germline loops: CDR1 MNHEY, CDR2 SMNVEV (reference sequence). The CDR3 runs to 14 residues.

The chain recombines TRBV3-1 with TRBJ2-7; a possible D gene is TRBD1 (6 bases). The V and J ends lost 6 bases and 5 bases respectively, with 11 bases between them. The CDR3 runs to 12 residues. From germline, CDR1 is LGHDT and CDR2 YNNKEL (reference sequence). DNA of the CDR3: TGTGCCAGCAGTGTGACAGGACACGAGCAGTACTTC. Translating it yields CASSVTGHEQYF.

CDR3 bases: TGTGCCAGCTTCGGACGGAACTATGGCTACACCTTC. It translates to CASFGRNYGYTF. V usage is TRBV6-1 and J usage is TRBJ1-2; no clear D gene. The germline CDR1 and CDR2 sequences are MNHNS and SASEGT. The CDR3 length is 12 residues. Trimming took off 8 bases at V and 2 bases at J, with 9 bases between the two ends.

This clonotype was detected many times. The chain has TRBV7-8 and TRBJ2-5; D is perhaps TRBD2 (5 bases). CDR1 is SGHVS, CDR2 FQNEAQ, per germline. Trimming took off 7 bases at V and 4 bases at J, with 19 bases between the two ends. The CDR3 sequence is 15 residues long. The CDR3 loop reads CASTPGPSLRETQYF. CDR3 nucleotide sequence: TGTGCCAGCACCCCCGGGCCTAGCCTTCGAGAGACCCAGTACTTC.

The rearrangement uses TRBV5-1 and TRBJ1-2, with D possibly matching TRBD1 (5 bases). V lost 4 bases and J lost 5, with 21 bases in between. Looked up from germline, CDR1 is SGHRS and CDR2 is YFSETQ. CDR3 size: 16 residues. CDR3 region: CASSPASPGTSYGYTF. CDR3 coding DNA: TGCGCCAGCAGCCCGGCCTCTCCGGGGACCTCTTATGGCTACACCTTC. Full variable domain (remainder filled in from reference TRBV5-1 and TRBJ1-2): KAGVTQTPRYLIKTRGQQVTLSCSPISGHRSVSWYQQTPGQGLQFLFEYFSETQRNKGNFPGRFSGRQFSNSRSEMNVSTLELGDSALYLCASSPASPGTSYGYTFGSGTRLTVV.

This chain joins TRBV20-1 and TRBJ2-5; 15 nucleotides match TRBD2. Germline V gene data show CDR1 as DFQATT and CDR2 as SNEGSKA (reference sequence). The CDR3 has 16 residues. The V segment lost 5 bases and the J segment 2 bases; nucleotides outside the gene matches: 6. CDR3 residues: CSASGLAGGLQETQYF. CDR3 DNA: TGCAGTGCTTCCGGACTAGCGGGGGGGCTTCAAGAGACCCAGTACTTC.

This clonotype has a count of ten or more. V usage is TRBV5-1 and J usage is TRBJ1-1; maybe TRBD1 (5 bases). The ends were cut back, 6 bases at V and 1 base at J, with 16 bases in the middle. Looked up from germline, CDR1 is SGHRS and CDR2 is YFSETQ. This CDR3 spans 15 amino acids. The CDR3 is CASTTGPGTNTEAFF. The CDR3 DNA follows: TGCGCCAGCACCACCGGTCCAGGGACGAACACTGAAGCTTTCTTT.

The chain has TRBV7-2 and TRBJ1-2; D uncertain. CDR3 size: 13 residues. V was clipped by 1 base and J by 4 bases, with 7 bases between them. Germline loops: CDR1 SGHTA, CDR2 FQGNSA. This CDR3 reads CASSLETAYGYTF. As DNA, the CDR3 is TGTGCCAGCAGCTTAGAAACGGCCTATGGCTACACCTTC.

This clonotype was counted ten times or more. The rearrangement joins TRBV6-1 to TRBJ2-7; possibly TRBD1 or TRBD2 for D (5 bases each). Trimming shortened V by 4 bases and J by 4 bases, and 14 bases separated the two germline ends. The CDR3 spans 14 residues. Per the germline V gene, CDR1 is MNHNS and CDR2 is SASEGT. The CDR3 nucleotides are TGTGCCAGCAGTGGGGGGAGATGGCTATACGAGCAGTACTTC. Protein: CASSGGRWLYEQYF.

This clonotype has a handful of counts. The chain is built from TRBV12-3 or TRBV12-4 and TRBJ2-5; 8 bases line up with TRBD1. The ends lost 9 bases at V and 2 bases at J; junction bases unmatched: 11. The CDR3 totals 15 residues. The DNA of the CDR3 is TGTGCCAGAATTCCGGGACAGGAGGAACAAGAGACCCAGTACTTC. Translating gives CARIPGQEEQETQYF.